The 7 T cell receptor beta chains reported below all come from one sample, sequenced in a study of blood T cell repertoires in COVID-19. Assay used: immunoSEQ multiplex PCR; TCRdb lists only in-frame clones, some missing. Among some 110,000 clones listed, 90% to 95% were seen once. The source material was peripheral blood. The receptor set was obtained from a human donor in a cohort sampled during active COVID-19.

This chain joins TRBV4-2 and TRBJ2-3; TRBD2 matches at 8 bases. The ends lost 0 bases at V and 3 bases at J; junction bases unmatched: 23. Germline V lookup: CDR1 LGHNA, CDR2 YNFKEQ. This CDR3 has 22 amino acids. CDR3 DNA: TGTGCCAGCAGCCAAGAACCCGGGACACGCGGTACCCACGGCGGGAGGACAGATACGCAGTATTTT. It yields the protein CASSQEPGTRGTHGGRTDTQYF.

This CDR3 is CSVDRGGTGHTEAFF. The CDR3, as DNA: TGCAGCGTTGACCGGGGTGGGACAGGACACACTGAAGCTTTCTTT. The chain combines TRBV29-1 with TRBJ1-1, with 8 bases matching TRBD1. The V gene end was trimmed by 3 bases and the J gene end by 3 bases; junction bases not matched to a gene: 9. The CDR3 is 15 amino acids. CDR1 and CDR2 (germline): SQVTM, ANQGSEA.

CDR3 amino acids: CASSTPRGGVDTQYF. In DNA form, the CDR3 reads TGTGCCAGCAGCACCCCACGGGGGGGGGTAGATACGCAGTATTTT. This rearrangement joins TRBV21-1 to TRBJ2-3; the table's D call of TRBD2 was not tested on the DNA. TRBV21-1 is reported as a pseudogene. The CDR3 consists of 15 residues.

V and J are TRBV9 and TRBJ2-6, with 8 nucleotides matching TRBD1. CDR3 size: 17 residues. Germline CDR1 and CDR2: SGDLS and YYNGEE. Trimming took 4 bases from V and 2 from J; bases not matched to a gene: 8. The DNA for the CDR3 is TGTGCCAGCAGCCCGAGACAGGGGCCAACTGGGGCCAACGTCCTGACTTTC. It encodes CASSPRQGPTGANVLTF.

The CDR3 bases are TGTGCCAGCAGCTTAACTAGCGGGGGTTCCAATGAGCAGTTCTTC. Protein product: CASSLTSGGSNEQFF. This chain connects TRBV7-8 to TRBJ2-1; the match to TRBD2 covers 11 bases. This CDR3 has 15 residues. Germline CDR1 SGHVS, CDR2 FQNEAQ. J lost 6 bases, V lost 2 bases, and 3 bases had no gene match.

The CDR3: CASGSGGGRGGDEQFF. The CDR3 DNA reads TGTGCTAGTGGTTCCGGCGGGGGGAGGGGCGGCGATGAGCAGTTCTTC. The chain recombines TRBV12-5 with TRBJ2-1, with TRBD2 matching over 8 bases. The CDR3 sequence is 16 residues long. With 4 bases clipped from V and 8 bases from J, the junction kept 13 bases outside the gene matches. CDR1 LGHNT and CDR2 FRNRAP come from the germline V gene.

J is TRBJ2-3 and V is TRBV7-9; D possibly corresponds to TRBD2 (5 bases). The CDR3 covers 16 residues. Germline loops: CDR1 SEHNR, CDR2 FQNEAQ (reference sequence). The V gene lost 2 bases and the J gene lost 4 bases, with 16 bases spanning the gap. CDR3: CASSLISGLSADTQYF. The CDR3 DNA follows: TGTGCCAGCAGCTTAATCAGCGGACTTTCAGCAGATACGCAGTATTTT. Full variable domain (remainder filled in from reference TRBV7-9 and TRBJ2-3): DTGVSQNPRHKITKRGQNVTFRCDPISEHNRLYWYRQTLGQGPEFLTYFQNEAQLEKSRLLSDRFSAERPKGSFSTLEIQRTEQGDSAMYLCASSLISGLSADTQYFGPGTRLTVL.